This TCR beta chain was sequenced for a study of blood T cell repertoires in COVID-19. V trimming: 5 bases; J trimming: 4 bases; junction bases outside the gene matches: 9. The CDR3 contains 15 residues. CDR1 is LNHDA, CDR2 SQIVND, per germline (reference sequence). Original methodology: By means of reference gene primer amplification, nucleated cell counts were estimated. Produced via immunoSEQ multiplex PCR; TCRdb's table is partial and in-frame only. V, J and clone size reflect that table, while D and trimming were determined from the DNA. In the table there are fewer than 350,000 clones, around nine tenths of which are singletons. This clone appeared once.

The sequenced sample consisted of PBMCs or T cells enriched from blood (not recorded which). The origin of this receptor is a man aged 55 to 70 who had recovered from COVID-19. The J gene is TRBJ2-7, the V gene TRBV19; 9 bases are shared with TRBD1. This CDR3 is CASSLAGTGNYEQYF. The CDR3 DNA reads as TGTGCCAGTAGTCTAGCCGGGACAGGGAATTACGAGCAGTACTTC.